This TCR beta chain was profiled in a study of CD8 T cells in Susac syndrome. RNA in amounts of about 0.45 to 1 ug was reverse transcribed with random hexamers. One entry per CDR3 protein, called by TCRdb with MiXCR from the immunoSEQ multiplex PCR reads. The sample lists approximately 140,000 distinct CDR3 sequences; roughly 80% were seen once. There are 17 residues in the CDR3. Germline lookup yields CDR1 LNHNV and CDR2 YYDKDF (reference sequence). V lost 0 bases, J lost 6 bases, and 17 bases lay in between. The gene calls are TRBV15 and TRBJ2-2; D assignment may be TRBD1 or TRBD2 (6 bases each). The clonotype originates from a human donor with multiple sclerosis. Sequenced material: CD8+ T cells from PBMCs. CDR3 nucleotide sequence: TGTGCCACCAGCAGAGAGGGTAGCACAGGGAGGTCCGGGGAGCTGTTTTTT. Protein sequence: CATSREGSTGRSGELFF. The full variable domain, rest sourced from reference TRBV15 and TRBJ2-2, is DAMVIQNPRYQVTQFGKPVTLSCSQTLNHNVMYWYQQKSSQAPKLLFHYYDKDFNNEADTPDNFQSRRPNTSFCFLDIRSPGLGDTAMYLCATSREGSTGRSGELFFGEGSRLTVL.